Each of the 27 T cell receptor beta chains below was sequenced from the same sample in a study of blood T cells in healthy people across ages. With a J-beta primer mix and a sample-barcoded 5' primer, a second PCR ran 7 to 11 cycles. TCRdb recomputed calls from the 5' RACE reads with MiXCR, one row per CDR3 protein. This repertoire shows 700,000 to 900,000 distinct CDR3 sequences, roughly 24% found once; its top ten account for about 3%. This sample was shared with a second study, whose subject was T cells of mothers and their children.

Sequenced sample: blood. The receptors were gathered from a boy between 10 and 17 years old in good health.

The chain uses TRBV12-3 or TRBV12-4 and TRBJ2-7; D may be TRBD1 (6 bases). Trimming stripped 6 bases from V and 1 base from J, with 13 bases between. This CDR3 comprises 14 residues. The CDR3 DNA reads as TGTGCCAGCAGCCCTCGAGGGACATCCTACGAGCAGTACTTC. Translation gives CASSPRGTSYEQYF.

This clonotype has more than one count but fewer than ten. This chain connects TRBV7-9 to TRBJ2-5; a possible D gene is TRBD1 (6 bases). The J call may be wrong; the DNA end is better matched by TRBJ2-7. CDR1 is SEHNR, CDR2 FQNEAQ, per germline (reference sequence). The CDR3 runs 14 residues. The DNA of the CDR3 is TGTGCCAGCAGCTTAAGGTCAGGGGTGGACGAGCAGTACTTC. Its protein product is CASSLRSGVDEQYF.

This clonotype was counted only a few times. The chain uses TRBV3-1 and TRBJ1-1, with D tentatively TRBD1 (5 bases). The V gene lost 4 bases and the J gene lost 0 bases, with 12 bases spanning the gap. Per germline, CDR1 LGHDT and CDR2 YNNKEL (reference sequence). The length of the CDR3 is 15 residues. Written as DNA, the CDR3 is TGTGCCAGCAGCCGAGCCGGGGGTATGAACACTGAAGCTTTCTTT. As protein: CASSRAGGMNTEAFF.

Only a few counts were recorded for this clonotype. A much larger clone sits a single nucleotide away, making a read error possible. The chain combines TRBV7-9 with TRBJ2-1; D remains unclear. The germline gives CDR1 SEHNR, CDR2 FQNEAQ (reference sequence). The V end was cut by 2 bases, the J end by 8 bases, with 4 bases between. The CDR3 has 11 amino acids. For the CDR3, the DNA is TGTGCCAGCAGCTTAAACCATGAGCAGTTCTTC. Its protein is CASSLNHEQFF.

The chain combines TRBV12-3 or TRBV12-4 with TRBJ2-5, with unresolved D. The assigned J gene may be wrong: the sequence end matches TRBJ2-7 better. The CDR3 has 12 residues. CDR3 nucleotide sequence: TGTGCCAGCAGTTATGGGCACTACGAGCAGTACTTC. Translating it yields CASSYGHYEQYF.

This chain links TRBV20-1 with TRBJ2-3, with 11 bases identical to TRBD2. Germline V CDR1 and CDR2: DFQATT, SNEGSKA (reference sequence). V trimming: 3 bases; J trimming: 1 base; junction bases outside the gene matches: 3. The CDR3 length is 15 residues. CDR3 DNA sequence: TGCAGTGCTAGGGGGACTAGCGGCCGCACAGATACGCAGTATTTT. This codes for CSARGTSGRTDTQYF.

This clonotype came up a few times. This rearrangement joins TRBV30 to TRBJ2-2; either TRBD1 or TRBD2 may supply D (5 bases each). Trimming removed 3 bases at V and 2 bases at J, with 7 bases between. The germline CDR1 and CDR2 sequences are GTSNPN and SVGIG (reference sequence). This CDR3 spans 13 amino acids. The CDR3 sequence: CAWRGENTGELFF. The CDR3 DNA follows: TGTGCCTGGAGGGGGGAAAACACCGGGGAGCTGTTTTTT.

The rearrangement joins TRBV10-3 to TRBJ2-5, with a weak D call TRBD1 (6 bases). The closer fit of TRBJ2-7 to the DNA end suggests the J call may be wrong. This CDR3 region has 15 residues. Germline loops: CDR1 ENHRY, CDR2 SYGVKD. The CDR3 sequence is CAISESNQGTYEQYF. The DNA for the CDR3 is TGTGCCATCAGTGAGTCGAATCAGGGGACCTACGAGCAGTACTTC.

Only a few counts were recorded for this clonotype. This chain joins TRBV24-1 and TRBJ2-3; 9 bases are a match to TRBD2. Losses at the gene ends were 4 bases for V and 5 bases for J; bases not matched to a gene: 9. CDR1 is KGHDR and CDR2 is SFDVKD in the germline V gene. The CDR3 has 16 residues. CDR3 in amino acids: CATSETLAGKGDTQYF. For the CDR3, the DNA is TGTGCCACCAGTGAAACCCTAGCGGGGAAGGGAGATACGCAGTATTTT.

This clonotype was counted ten times or more. The junction departs from germline at one end; a sequencing error may be responsible. The chain joins TRBV12-3 or TRBV12-4 to TRBJ2-1, with 7 bases identical to TRBD2. This CDR3 region has 15 residues. The DNA of the CDR3 is TGCGCCAGCAGCCCAGCGGGGAGCTCCTACAATGAGCAGTTCTTC. Its protein product is CASSPAGSSYNEQFF.

In its sample, this clonotype was seen a few times. This chain connects TRBV4-2 to TRBJ2-3; 8 bases line up with TRBD1. With V trimmed by 3 bases and J by 6 bases, 8 bases remained unmatched. The CDR3 covers 15 residues. Germline loops: CDR1 LGHNA, CDR2 YNFKEQ. CDR3 protein: CASSQKGQGRDTQYF. The DNA for the CDR3 is TGTGCCAGCAGCCAGAAAGGACAGGGTCGGGATACGCAGTATTTT.

This chain joins TRBV2 and TRBJ1-6, with D possibly TRBD1 on 5 matching bases. V gave up 7 bases and J gave up 10 bases, with 14 bases separating them. CDR1 is SNHLY and CDR2 is FYNNEI in the germline V gene. This CDR3 comprises 13 residues. The CDR3 DNA sequence: TGTGCCAGCACCCTGACCGGGGACTCACCCCTCCACTTT. Translation: CASTLTGDSPLHF.

This chain connects TRBV7-9 to TRBJ2-3; 7 bases match TRBD2. V was pared by 4 bases and J by 2 bases, with 12 bases of the junction left unmatched. From germline, CDR1 is SEHNR and CDR2 FQNEAQ (reference sequence). The length of the CDR3 is 17 residues. DNA for the CDR3: TGTGCCAGCAGCTCCTACTTGGCGGGGGTATCCACAGATACGCAGTATTTT. It encodes CASSSYLAGVSTDTQYF.

The chain carries TRBV28 and TRBJ2-1, with D perhaps matching TRBD2 (6 bases). Trimming took 8 bases from V and 4 from J, leaving 9 bases between them. The germline gives CDR1 MDHEN, CDR2 SYDVKM. CDR3 size: 12 residues. The chain's CDR3 is CASGTSYNEQFF. The CDR3 DNA reads TGTGCCAGCGGGACTTCATACAATGAGCAGTTCTTC.

This clonotype has a handful of counts. V and J are TRBV9 and TRBJ2-2; D remains unclear. The V and J ends lost 0 bases and 0 bases respectively, with 9 bases between them. Germline CDR1 and CDR2: SGDLS and YYNGEE. CDR3 length equals 16 residues. The CDR3 sequence is CASSVESPPNTGELFF. The CDR3 nucleotides read TGTGCCAGCAGCGTAGAAAGCCCTCCGAACACCGGGGAGCTGTTTTTT.

The V call is TRBV7-3, the J call TRBJ2-5, with 8 bases lining up with TRBD2. The J call is uncertain, as TRBJ2-7 better fits the DNA end. The CDR3 totals 15 residues. Germline V gene data show CDR1 as SGHTA and CDR2 as FQGTGA. The CDR3 sequence is CASSLNGGAAYEQYF. CDR3 coding DNA: TGTGCCAGCAGCTTAAACGGGGGGGCCGCCTACGAGCAGTACTTC.

This clonotype was observed a handful of times. V and J are TRBV4-1 and TRBJ2-5; D uncertain. Trimming took 0 bases from V and 4 from J, leaving 6 bases between them. The CDR3 has 13 residues. Germline V gene sequence: CDR1 MGHRA, CDR2 YSYEKL. Here the CDR3 DNA reads TGCGCCAGCAGCCAAGACCCCCGAGAGACCCAGTACTTC. Protein sequence: CASSQDPRETQYF.

This sequence joins TRBV4-2 and TRBJ1-2, with D possibly being TRBD1 (5 bases). The CDR3 is 13 amino acids. V was clipped by 5 bases and J by 4 bases, with 11 bases between them. Germline V CDR1 and CDR2: LGHNA, YNFKEQ. CDR3 sequence reads: CASSEGEFYGYTF. DNA of the CDR3: TGTGCCAGCAGCGAAGGGGAGTTCTATGGCTACACCTTC.

This clonotype has a handful of counts. This chain connects TRBV7-9 to TRBJ2-5; 8 bases fit TRBD2. The length of the CDR3 is 16 residues. The germline V gene has CDR1 SEHNR and CDR2 FQNEAQ (reference sequence). V was pared by 5 bases and J by 5 bases, with 13 bases of the junction left unmatched. The CDR3 DNA reads as TGTGCCAGCAGCCCCCCTCCGGGGGGGCTAGTTGAGACCCAGTACTTC. It codes for CASSPPPGGLVETQYF.

This clonotype has only a few counts. CDR3 loop: CAIPTGGGYNEQFF. Here the CDR3 DNA reads TGTGCCATCCCAACTGGGGGTGGATACAATGAGCAGTTCTTC. The chain has TRBV2 and TRBJ2-5; D may be TRBD1 or TRBD2 (5 bases each). Judging by the DNA end, TRBJ2-1 fits better; the J call may be wrong. The CDR3 is 14 residues long. From germline, CDR1 is SNHLY and CDR2 FYNNEI.

The CDR3 region is CASSLRGTALEKLFF. DNA for the CDR3: TGTGCCAGCAGCTTAAGGGGGACAGCGCTTGAAAAACTGTTTTTT. The V gene is TRBV7-9, the J gene TRBJ1-4; 7 bases agree with TRBD1. CDR3 size: 15 residues. Per germline, CDR1 SEHNR and CDR2 FQNEAQ (reference sequence). The J segment lost 7 bases and the V segment lost 2 bases, leaving 7 bases of the junction unmatched.

J is TRBJ2-1 and V is TRBV29-1; 13 nucleotides align to TRBD2. This CDR3 spans 15 amino acids. CDR1 SQVTM and CDR2 ANQGSEA come from the germline V gene. The trim removed 7 bases at V and 1 base at J, leaving 4 bases unmatched. In DNA form, the CDR3 reads TGCAGCGCAGGACTAGCGGGAGATTCCTACAATGAGCAGTTCTTC. Translating it yields CSAGLAGDSYNEQFF.

The J gene is TRBJ2-5, the V gene TRBV5-1; maybe TRBD2 (5 bases). Germline V gene lookup returns CDR1 SGHRS and CDR2 YFSETQ. CDR3 length: 14 amino acids. Between the trimmed V and J ends, which lost 6 bases and 4 bases, there was a span of 16 bases. CDR3 amino acids: CASNDNGVRETQYF. The DNA for the CDR3 is TGCGCCAGCAATGACAACGGGGTTCGAGAGACCCAGTACTTC.

This clonotype came up many times. The chain links TRBV29-1 to TRBJ2-7, with 8 bases fitting TRBD1. Trimming took 6 bases from V and 1 from J; bases not matched to a gene: 2. From germline, CDR1 is SQVTM and CDR2 ANQGSEA. CDR3 length: 12 residues. The CDR3 sequence is CSVGQGSYEQYF. In DNA, the CDR3 is TGCAGCGTCGGACAGGGATCCTACGAGCAGTACTTC.

This clonotype was seen a handful of times. V gene TRBV12-5 combines with J gene TRBJ2-4; 8 bases align to TRBD2. V trimming: 0 bases; J trimming: 3 bases; junction bases outside the gene matches: 4. CDR1 LGHNT and CDR2 FRNRAP come from the germline V gene. The CDR3 has 16 residues. This CDR3 reads CASGLVREGDKNIQYF. The CDR3 coding sequence is TGTGCTAGTGGTTTGGTACGGGAGGGGGACAAAAACATTCAGTACTTC.

V and J are TRBV12-3 or TRBV12-4 and TRBJ2-7; D call uncertain. V was pared by 5 bases and J by 6 bases, with 8 bases between. This CDR3 region has 11 residues. The CDR3 region is CASSRVSEQYF. Here the CDR3 DNA reads TGTGCCAGCAGTAGGGTCTCCGAGCAGTACTTC.

This clonotype was observed a few times. The V gene is TRBV28, the J gene TRBJ2-2; TRBD2 matches 11 bases. Germline V gives CDR1 MDHEN, CDR2 SYDVKM. V trimming: 5 bases; J trimming: 1 base; junction bases outside the gene matches: 9. CDR3 length equals 18 residues. CDR3 nucleotides: TGTGCCAGCAGTCCCCGGATAGCGGGGGGGCGGAACACCGGGGAGCTGTTTTTT. As protein: CASSPRIAGGRNTGELFF.